Listed below are T cell receptor beta chains from one sample, sequenced in a study of blood T cell repertoires in COVID-19. Assay used: immunoSEQ multiplex PCR; TCRdb lists only in-frame clones, some missing. Of around 250,000 clones in the sample, under 90% were seen once. Material: PBMCs or T cells enriched from blood (not recorded which). The origin of the receptors is a man aged 25-40 years with acute COVID-19. The CDR3 runs from the conserved cysteine through the conserved F or W. A D gene is named only where the DNA matches it firmly. Only some rows state a clone size, as once, few, many or a class for expanded clones.

J gene: TRBJ1-1
CDR3 length: 14
D gene: .
V gene: TRBV30
clone size: .
CDR3 DNA: TGTGCCTGGAGTATGGGCGGGATGAACACTGAAGCTTTCTTT
CDR3 protein: CAWSMGGMNTEAFF

J gene: TRBJ2-1
CDR3 length: 15
D gene: .
V gene: TRBV9
clone size: .
CDR3 DNA: TGTGCCAGCAGCGTAGACAGGCTATCTTACAATGAGCAGTTCTTC
CDR3 protein: CASSVDRLSYNEQFF

J gene: TRBJ1-1
CDR3 length: 14
D gene: .
V gene: TRBV11-2
clone size: .
CDR3 DNA: TGTGCCAGCAGCCGGGGAATCATGAACACTGAAGCTTTCTTT
CDR3 protein: CASSRGIMNTEAFF

J gene: TRBJ1-4
CDR3 length: 16
D gene: .
V gene: TRBV7-8
clone size: .
CDR3 DNA: TGTGCCAGCAGCTCAGCGTCCCAGGGCTTTCGTGAAAAACTGTTTTTT
CDR3 protein: CASSSASQGFREKLFF

J gene: TRBJ2-1
CDR3 length: 17
D gene: TRBD2
V gene: TRBV7-9
clone size: .
CDR3 DNA: TGTGCCAGCAGCCCCGGGACTAGCGGAGCCTCCTACAATGAGCAGTTCTTC
CDR3 protein: CASSPGTSGASYNEQFF

J gene: TRBJ2-3
CDR3 length: 14
D gene: TRBD1
V gene: TRBV29-1
clone size: .
CDR3 DNA: TGCAGCGCTCGGACAGGTTCGTCGTCTGATACGCAGTATTTT
CDR3 protein: CSARTGSSSDTQYF

J gene: TRBJ2-5
CDR3 length: 14
D gene: .
V gene: TRBV18
clone size: once
CDR3 DNA: TGTGCCAGCTCCGCCAGTCGGGGGTCCAAGACCCAGTACTTC
CDR3 protein: CASSASRGSKTQYF

J gene: TRBJ1-2
CDR3 length: 13
D gene: .
V gene: TRBV7-8
clone size: .
CDR3 DNA: TGTGCCAGCAGCTTAGAGGGACCGGAGGGGTATACCTTC
CDR3 protein: CASSLEGPEGYTF

J gene: TRBJ2-3
CDR3 length: 14
D gene: .
V gene: TRBV5-1
clone size: .
CDR3 DNA: TGCGCCAGCAGCTCTACTAGGGCGTCAGATACGCAGTATTTT
CDR3 protein: CASSSTRASDTQYF

J gene: TRBJ1-1
CDR3 length: 15
D gene: .
V gene: TRBV19
clone size: .
CDR3 DNA: TGTGCCAGTAGTTTTTCCCCCGGGAGTAACACTGAAGCTTTCTTT
CDR3 protein: CASSFSPGSNTEAFF

J gene: TRBJ2-2
CDR3 length: 15
D gene: TRBD1
V gene: TRBV6-5
clone size: .
CDR3 DNA: TGTGCCAGCAGTTATCCCGGGACAGGGGGCGGGGAGCTGTTTTTT
CDR3 protein: CASSYPGTGGGELFF

J gene: TRBJ1-5
CDR3 length: 19
D gene: TRBD1
V gene: TRBV5-6
clone size: .
CDR3 DNA: TGTGCCAGCAGCTTACGATTAACCGGGACAGGGGTTAGCAATCAGCCCCAGCATTTT
CDR3 protein: CASSLRLTGTGVSNQPQHF

J gene: TRBJ1-4
CDR3 length: 16
D gene: TRBD1
V gene: TRBV4-1
clone size: few
CDR3 DNA: TGCGCCAGCAGCCAAGGACAGGGTCGGGATAATGAAAAACTGTTTTTT
CDR3 protein: CASSQGQGRDNEKLFF

J gene: TRBJ1-5
CDR3 length: 17
D gene: .
V gene: TRBV18
clone size: once
CDR3 DNA: TGTGCCAGCTCAGCCATTGGAGGGCAGAGGAGCAATCAGCCCCAGCATTTT
CDR3 protein: CASSAIGGQRSNQPQHF

J gene: TRBJ1-1
CDR3 length: 16
D gene: TRBD1
V gene: TRBV19
clone size: few
CDR3 DNA: TGTGCCAGTAGCCCCCGGGACAGGGACATGAACACTGAAGCTTTCTTT
CDR3 protein: CASSPRDRDMNTEAFF

J gene: TRBJ1-2
CDR3 length: 12
D gene: .
V gene: TRBV5-5
clone size: .
CDR3 DNA: TGTGCCAGCAGCTTGGCTCAGGGGGGCTACACCTTC
CDR3 protein: CASSLAQGGYTF

J gene: TRBJ1-3
CDR3 length: 14
D gene: .
V gene: TRBV29-1
clone size: once
CDR3 DNA: TGCAGCGTCCGACAGGCCTACTCTGGAAACACCATATATTTT
CDR3 protein: CSVRQAYSGNTIYF

J gene: TRBJ2-5
CDR3 length: 14
D gene: TRBD2
V gene: TRBV30
clone size: .
CDR3 DNA: TGTGCCTGGAGTGTAGTGGGAGGGTGGGAGACCCAGTACTTC
CDR3 protein: CAWSVVGGWETQYF

J gene: TRBJ1-1
CDR3 length: 14
D gene: .
V gene: TRBV5-1
clone size: .
CDR3 DNA: TGTGCCAGCCAATCAGGACTCATGAACACTGAAGCTTTCTTT
CDR3 protein: CASQSGLMNTEAFF

J gene: TRBJ1-2
CDR3 length: 15
D gene: .
V gene: TRBV7-9
clone size: few
CDR3 DNA: TGTGCCAGCAGCTTAGGCGAAGGGGCCAACTATGGCTACACCTTC
CDR3 protein: CASSLGEGANYGYTF

J gene: TRBJ1-6
CDR3 length: 16
D gene: TRBD1
V gene: TRBV5-1
clone size: .
CDR3 DNA: TGCGCCAGCAGCTTGGGTGATACAGGGGTTAATTCACCCCTCCACTTT
CDR3 protein: CASSLGDTGVNSPLHF

J gene: TRBJ1-1
CDR3 length: 12
D gene: .
V gene: TRBV6-2/TRBV6-3
clone size: .
CDR3 DNA: TGTGCCAGCAGCCTAGGACAGACTGAAGCTTTCTTT
CDR3 protein: CASSLGQTEAFF

J gene: TRBJ1-2
CDR3 length: 13
D gene: .
V gene: TRBV6-5
clone size: .
CDR3 DNA: TGTGCCAGCAAGGAGCTCCAGGGCTATGGCTACACCTTC
CDR3 protein: CASKELQGYGYTF

J gene: TRBJ2-5
CDR3 length: 15
D gene: TRBD1
V gene: TRBV7-2
clone size: .
CDR3 DNA: TGTGCCAGCAGCTCCGGGACAGGGGGCTTGGAGACCCAGTACTTC
CDR3 protein: CASSSGTGGLETQYF

J gene: TRBJ1-5
CDR3 length: 17
D gene: .
V gene: TRBV5-5
clone size: few
CDR3 DNA: TGTGCCAGCAGCTTGTACGTTACAGGGATGGCAAATCAGCCCCAGCATTTT
CDR3 protein: CASSLYVTGMANQPQHF

J gene: TRBJ1-1
CDR3 length: 15
D gene: TRBD1
V gene: TRBV27
clone size: .
CDR3 DNA: TGTGCCAGCAGTTCCTCGACAGGGTTGGGTACTGAAGCTTTCTTT
CDR3 protein: CASSSSTGLGTEAFF

J gene: TRBJ2-3
CDR3 length: 16
D gene: TRBD2
V gene: TRBV7-6
clone size: .
CDR3 DNA: TGTGCCAGCAGCTTAGAGGCTAGCGGGAGCACAGATACGCAGTATTTT
CDR3 protein: CASSLEASGSTDTQYF

J gene: TRBJ1-1
CDR3 length: 12
D gene: TRBD1
V gene: TRBV5-6
clone size: .
CDR3 DNA: TGTGCCAGCAGCCAACAGGGGCCTGAAGCTTTCTTT
CDR3 protein: CASSQQGPEAFF

J gene: TRBJ2-6
CDR3 length: 16
D gene: .
V gene: TRBV6-2/TRBV6-3
clone size: .
CDR3 DNA: TGTGCCAGCAGTCCCAACAGGGCGTCCGGGGCCAACGTCCTGACTTTC
CDR3 protein: CASSPNRASGANVLTF

J gene: TRBJ2-1
CDR3 length: 12
D gene: .
V gene: TRBV18
clone size: few
CDR3 DNA: TGTGCCAGCTCACCAGGGGCCGGTGAGCAGTTCTTC
CDR3 protein: CASSPGAGEQFF

J gene: TRBJ2-4
CDR3 length: 14
D gene: TRBD2
V gene: TRBV18
clone size: once
CDR3 DNA: TGTGCCAGCTCACCAATCGGGACTACGGACATTCAGTACTTC
CDR3 protein: CASSPIGTTDIQYF

J gene: TRBJ1-5
CDR3 length: 13
D gene: .
V gene: TRBV19
clone size: .
CDR3 DNA: TGTGCCAGTAGGCTACAGGCGAAGCAGCCCCAGCATTTT
CDR3 protein: CASRLQAKQPQHF

J gene: TRBJ1-4
CDR3 length: 14
D gene: TRBD1
V gene: TRBV7-6
clone size: once
CDR3 DNA: TGTGCCAGCAGACCAACAGGGGGCGGGGAAAAACTGTTTTTT
CDR3 protein: CASRPTGGGEKLFF

J gene: TRBJ1-4
CDR3 length: 14
D gene: .
V gene: TRBV15
clone size: once
CDR3 DNA: TGTGCCACCAGTTGGAGGCCGCTTAATGAAAAACTGTTTTTT
CDR3 protein: CATSWRPLNEKLFF

J gene: TRBJ2-2
CDR3 length: 15
D gene: TRBD2
V gene: TRBV2
clone size: .
CDR3 DNA: TGTGCCAGCAGCAGTGGTAGCGGGTACACCGGGGAGCTGTTTTTT
CDR3 protein: CASSSGSGYTGELFF

J gene: TRBJ1-2
CDR3 length: 14
D gene: TRBD1
V gene: TRBV5-4
clone size: .
CDR3 DNA: TGTGCCAGCAGCTTAGGGACAGCCTCAAGGGGCTACACCTTC
CDR3 protein: CASSLGTASRGYTF

J gene: TRBJ2-1
CDR3 length: 15
D gene: .
V gene: TRBV19
clone size: .
CDR3 DNA: TGTGCCAGTACCGGGACATCGAGCTCCTACAATGAGCAGTTCTTC
CDR3 protein: CASTGTSSSYNEQFF

J gene: TRBJ2-6
CDR3 length: 16
D gene: .
V gene: TRBV5-6
clone size: .
CDR3 DNA: TGTGCCAGCAGCTTGAGGGGGAAGTCTGGGGCCAACGTCCTGACTTTC
CDR3 protein: CASSLRGKSGANVLTF

J gene: TRBJ1-4
CDR3 length: 16
D gene: .
V gene: TRBV5-1
clone size: .
CDR3 DNA: TGCGCCAGCAGCCAGGCACCGCCACCCGTTAATGAAAAACTGTTTTTT
CDR3 protein: CASSQAPPPVNEKLFF

J gene: TRBJ2-2
CDR3 length: 16
D gene: .
V gene: TRBV28
clone size: once
CDR3 DNA: TGTGCCAGCAGTTTACGTGTGGGGGCGGGCACCGGGGAGCTGTTTTTT
CDR3 protein: CASSLRVGAGTGELFF